The source of this T cell receptor beta chain is a study of T cell responses to AZD1222 COVID-19 vaccine. General study findings and limits: Repertoire sampling occurred only after the peak T cell response. At study baseline, merely five or six AZD1222 recipients were seropositive. Compared with day 0, the breadth and depth of the Spike-specific TCR repertoire rose significantly after two doses of AZD1222.

Assay: immunoSEQ multiplex PCR; the TCRdb copy retains only in-frame clones and omits some. This table has 150,000 to 200,000 clones, around nine tenths appearing once. Concerning this clone itself: Its antigen is still unknown.

The specimen was peripheral blood, collected on day 0 of AZD1222 vaccination. The sequence was obtained from an adult in good health.

DNA for the CDR3: TGCGCCAGCAGCCAGGGACCGCCCTATGGCTACACCTTC. It codes for CASSQGPPYGYTF. This chain connects TRBV5-1 to TRBJ1-2; the D gene is possibly TRBD1 (5 bases). The CDR3 consists of 13 residues. The V gene's germline CDR1 is SGHRS and CDR2 YFSETQ. The V and J ends lost 4 bases and 4 bases respectively, with 11 bases between them.